This T cell receptor beta chain was captured by sequencing in a study of graft-versus-host responses after intestinal transplantation. Looking at the study overall: Recipients uniformly received anti-thymocyte globulin induction, followed by tacrolimus and steroids for 3 to 4 years. Points from the study as a whole: Recipient bone marrow held GvH clones, some seen earlier in ileum or blood.

Sequencing used immunoSEQ multiplex PCR; TCRdb keeps in-frame clones, though not all of them. The sample holds around 30,000 clones, approximately 90% seen once. With V trimmed by 6 bases and J by 0 bases, 6 bases remained unmatched. The CDR3 is made up of 15 amino acids. Germline V lookup: CDR1 SGHTA, CDR2 FQGNSA. Comments on this clone: What it recognizes is unknown.

The material was PBMCs, obtained 450 to 460 days after intestinal transplantation. The chain recombines TRBV7-2 with TRBJ2-3, with 7 positions matching TRBD1. The sequence was collected from a human patient who received an intestinal transplant, so some T cells may come from the graft donor. This CDR3 is CASRQGPASTDTQYF. CDR3 DNA: TGTGCCAGCAGACAGGGGCCAGCTAGCACAGATACGCAGTATTTT.